In its sample, the clone carrying this TCR beta chain was seen many times. Its target is unknown. Unique molecular identifiers were incorporated during preparation of the TCRbeta library. Via MiXCR, TCRdb re-called the PCR reads, giving one row per CDR3 protein. The sample lists almost 20,000 distinct CDR3 sequences, 10% to 15% occurring once. These data come from a study of T-cell reconstitution after alpha-beta-depleted transplantation in children. The study, taken as a whole, reports: Hyperexpanded clones declined; after one year, newly produced T cells mostly supplied diversity.

The sample here was PBMCs, mostly from graft donor cells, taken 60 days after TCRalphabeta/CD19-depleted stem cell transplant. The sequence was obtained from a female patient aged 2-15 years who had a stem cell transplant for congenital amegakaryocytic thrombocytopenia, so the T cells may come from the graft donor.

In nucleotides, the CDR3 is TGCAGTGCTCCTCAGAGGGACATTGGCGTAGGCAAAAACATTCAGTACTTC. This gives the protein CSAPQRDIGVGKNIQYF. This rearrangement joins TRBV20-1 to TRBJ2-4; D possibly corresponds to TRBD1 (6 bases). CDR3 length equals 17 residues. The germline CDR1 and CDR2 sequences are DFQATT and SNEGSKA (reference sequence). V was trimmed by 5 bases and J by 3 bases, leaving 23 bases between them.